This T cell receptor (beta chain) came from a study of blood T cell repertoires in COVID-19. Across the whole study: PBMCs, B-cell-depleted T cells, or T cells provided the cDNA or gDNA that made up the material.

The length of the CDR3 is 15 residues. The V gene's germline CDR1 is SGHRS and CDR2 YFSETQ. The V end lost 0 bases, the J end lost 4 bases, and 12 bases lay between the germline ends. Under the authors' procedure: Amplifying reference gene primers gave estimates of nucleated cell counts. Method: immunoSEQ multiplex PCR; TCRdb's copy keeps in-frame clones and lacks some. V, J and clone size reflect that table, while D and trimming were determined from the DNA. The data hold tens of thousands of clones, with 85% observed a single time. The V call is TRBV5-1, the J call TRBJ2-3; D is perhaps TRBD1 (5 bases). The sample taken for sequencing was peripheral blood. The TCR comes from a woman aged 70-85 years with active or convalescent COVID-19. The CDR3 DNA follows: TGCGCCAGCAGCTTGGGAGGCCAGGGCCCAGATACGCAGTATTTT. Its protein product is CASSLGGQGPDTQYF.